One TCR beta chain is described in this entry. In the original processing: Nucleated cell number was recorded as an estimate derived from reference gene primer amplification. TCRdb's copy holds only in-frame clones and misses some; the assay was immunoSEQ multiplex PCR. For V, J and clone size, that table is used; D and trimming come from the DNA. The sample holds 140,000 to 150,000 clones, 65% to 85% seen once. The sample originates from a study of blood T cell repertoires in COVID-19. Study-wide background: The United States, Italy and Spain provided the acute and convalescent COVID-19 samples.

The germline V gene has CDR1 GTSNPN and CDR2 SVGIG (reference sequence). V lost 7 bases and J lost 1, with 13 bases in between. The CDR3 is 13 residues long. Material for sequencing was peripheral blood. The receptor comes from a woman aged 55-69 years with acute or convalescent COVID-19. The chain joins TRBV30 to TRBJ1-2, with TRBD1 as a possible D gene (5 bases). CDR3 residues: CAYPTVGNYGYTF. CDR3 DNA sequence: TGTGCCTACCCGACAGTCGGTAACTATGGCTACACCTTC.